This T cell receptor beta chain was captured by sequencing in a study of CD8 T cells in ankylosing spondylitis. Study-wide points: A TCR beta motif made of several highly homologous variants seemed typical of ankylosing spondylitis blood.

MiXCR was run by TCRdb on the 5' RACE reads, yielding one entry per CDR3 protein. The sample contains hundreds of thousands of distinct CDR3 sequences, under 30% of which appear only once. This clonotype was observed at least ten times. Its antigen is currently unknown. The junction had 9 bases not matched to a gene; V was cut back by 7 bases and J by 10 bases. The CDR3 is 13 residues long. V usage is TRBV12-3 or TRBV12-4 and J usage is TRBJ1-5; 8 bases map to TRBD1. The clonotype was recovered from a male donor with ankylosing spondylitis or in good health (not recorded which). Material: blood, either unsorted or a sorted T cell fraction (not recorded which). The CDR3 spells CASMKSSGGPQHF. CDR3 sequence (DNA): TGTGCCAGCATGAAATCATCAGGGGGCCCCCAGCATTTT.